Listed below are T cell receptor beta chains from one sample, sequenced in a study of technical replicates of blood from a few donors. Assay used: immunoSEQ multiplex PCR; TCRdb lists only in-frame clones, some missing. This table holds about 87,000 clones, over 90% found once. Source material: T cells isolated from PBMCs. These receptors were obtained from a human donor in good health. Each CDR3 is given with its conserved first and last residue. A D gene is named only where the DNA matches it firmly. Clone sizes are given selectively: once, few, many, or a class where the clone is expanded.

j_call d_call cdr3_length clone_size v_call cdr3_aa cdr3_nt
TRBJ2-7 TRBD1 13 NA TRBV29-1 CSARGRFTYEQYF TGCAGCGCCAGGGGGCGCTTCACCTACGAGCAGTACTTC
TRBJ2-1 TRBD2 15 once TRBV5-1 CASTHGRGYYNEQFF TGCGCCAGCACCCACGGGAGGGGGTACTACAATGAGCAGTTCTTC
TRBJ1-1 NA 13 NA TRBV11-3 CASSLRGAAEAFF TGTGCCAGCAGCTTACGGGGGGCGGCTGAAGCTTTCTTT
TRBJ2-2 TRBD2 16 NA TRBV7-3 CASSLRARESHGELFF TGTGCCAGCAGCTTACGGGCGCGGGAGTCCCACGGGGAGCTGTTTTTT
TRBJ1-3 TRBD1 15 NA TRBV7-3 CASSEQGYGGNTIYF TGTGCCAGCAGCGAACAGGGGTATGGTGGAAACACCATATATTTT
TRBJ1-1 NA 13 NA TRBV5-4 CASSLGANTEAFF TGTGCCAGCAGCTTGGGCGCGAACACTGAAGCTTTCTTT
TRBJ2-7 TRBD2 13 NA TRBV4-3 CASSQGTSVEQYF TGCGCCAGCAGCCAAGGGACTAGCGTAGAGCAGTACTTC
TRBJ1-2 TRBD1 13 NA TRBV5-1 CASSSGQIYGYTF TGCGCCAGCAGTTCGGGACAGATCTATGGCTACACCTTC
TRBJ2-7 NA 14 NA TRBV19 CASSAGGSSYEQYF TGTGCCAGTTCAGCAGGGGGGAGCTCCTACGAGCAGTACTTC
TRBJ1-2 TRBD1 13 NA TRBV29-1 CSVGTVANYGYTF TGCAGCGTGGGGACAGTAGCTAACTATGGCTACACCTTC
TRBJ2-1 TRBD2 14 NA TRBV7-2 CASNFGLGDNEQFF TGTGCCAGCAATTTTGGACTAGGGGACAATGAGCAGTTCTTC
TRBJ2-7 NA 10 NA TRBV6-5 CASSSIGEYF TGTGCCAGCAGTTCAATCGGGGAGTACTTC
TRBJ2-7 TRBD2 14 NA TRBV9 CASSVLAGADEQYF TGTGCCAGCAGCGTACTAGCGGGAGCGGACGAGCAGTACTTC
TRBJ2-7 NA 15 once TRBV5-4 CASSLGLSGTYEQYF TGTGCCAGCAGCTTGGGTCTTAGCGGAACCTACGAGCAGTACTTC
TRBJ2-5 NA 14 NA TRBV19 CASSNREGLETQYF TGTGCCAGTAGTAACAGGGAGGGCTTAGAGACCCAGTACTTC
TRBJ2-3 NA 14 NA TRBV7-2 CASSLYRDTDTQYF TGTGCCAGCAGCTTATACAGGGACACAGATACGCAGTATTTT
TRBJ2-3 TRBD2 15 NA TRBV2 CASSETSGTTDTQYF TGTGCCAGCAGTGAGACTAGCGGGACCACAGATACGCAGTATTTT
TRBJ2-1 TRBD2 16 NA TRBV27 CASSLSAGVSMDEQFF TGTGCCAGCAGTTTATCAGCGGGAGTCAGTATGGATGAGCAGTTCTTC
TRBJ1-1 NA 14 once TRBV7-2 CASSLLGASTEAFF TGTGCCAGCAGCTTACTGGGGGCAAGCACTGAAGCTTTCTTT
TRBJ2-1 TRBD2 17 NA TRBV6-1 CASSEIFMREGRDEQFF TGTGCCAGCAGTGAAATTTTTATGCGGGAGGGTAGAGATGAGCAGTTCTTC
TRBJ1-5 NA 15 NA TRBV5-4 CASSLGGQGDQPQHF TGTGCCAGCAGCTTGGGGGGGCAGGGTGATCAGCCCCAGCATTTT
TRBJ2-3 TRBD2 17 NA TRBV5-4 CASSLDAPGGITDTQYF TGTGCCAGCAGCTTGGATGCCCCGGGAGGGATCACAGATACGCAGTATTTT
TRBJ2-1 NA 16 NA TRBV29-1 CSVEYRRESRRNEQFF TGCAGCGTTGAGTATCGACGGGAAAGTAGGAGGAATGAGCAGTTCTTC
TRBJ2-7 NA 14 NA TRBV19 CASSMLIQGYEQYF TGTGCCAGTAGTATGTTGATTCAGGGCTACGAGCAGTACTTC
TRBJ1-2 NA 12 once TRBV10-3 CAILRGNYGYTF TGTGCCATCCTTCGGGGAAACTATGGCTACACCTTC
TRBJ2-7 TRBD1 11 NA TRBV30 CACGQDYEQYF TGTGCCTGTGGACAGGACTACGAGCAGTACTTC
TRBJ2-7 NA 13 NA TRBV30 CAWSTSSIGEQYF TGTGCCTGGAGCACGTCCTCTATCGGGGAGCAGTACTTC
TRBJ1-1 TRBD1 14 NA TRBV9 CASSATGTHTEAFF TGTGCCAGCAGCGCGACAGGGACTCACACTGAAGCTTTCTTT
TRBJ2-1 NA 17 once TRBV6-1 CASSVSGQSVNYNEQFF TGTGCCAGCAGTGTATCCGGCCAAAGCGTAAACTACAATGAGCAGTTCTTC
TRBJ1-3 NA 15 NA TRBV14 CASSRPGASGNTIYF TGTGCCAGCAGCCGTCCAGGGGCATCTGGAAACACCATATATTTT
TRBJ1-4 NA 16 NA TRBV4-3 CASSPGEDGPNEKLFF TGCGCCAGCAGCCCGGGGGAAGACGGCCCCAATGAAAAACTGTTTTTT
TRBJ2-7 TRBD2 15 NA TRBV27 CASSLFPSGALEQYF TGTGCCAGCAGTTTATTCCCAAGCGGGGCCCTGGAGCAGTACTTC
TRBJ1-5 TRBD1 15 NA TRBV10-3 CAISGTALQNQPQHF TGTGCCATCAGCGGGACAGCTTTACAAAATCAGCCCCAGCATTTT
TRBJ2-1 TRBD2 17 NA TRBV7-3 CASSSHSGLAEGNEQFF TGTGCCAGCAGCTCTCACTCGGGACTAGCGGAAGGCAATGAGCAGTTCTTC
TRBJ2-5 TRBD1 14 NA TRBV19 CASSILRGRETQYF TGTGCCAGTAGCATTCTCAGGGGGCGGGAGACCCAGTACTTC
TRBJ2-1 TRBD2 15 NA TRBV2 CASRSVAGPYNEQFF TGTGCCAGCAGGTCTGTAGCGGGGCCGTACAATGAGCAGTTCTTC
TRBJ2-7 TRBD1 15 NA TRBV19 CASSIGRQGADEQYF TGTGCCAGTAGTATAGGTCGACAGGGGGCGGACGAGCAGTACTTC
TRBJ1-2 NA 14 few TRBV7-9 CASSSHGELDGYTF TGTGCCAGCAGCTCTCACGGGGAACTCGATGGCTACACCTTC
TRBJ1-4 NA 15 NA TRBV19 CASAGTLATNEKLFF TGTGCCAGCGCCGGGACACTTGCAACTAATGAAAAACTGTTTTTT
TRBJ1-4 NA 13 NA TRBV7-9 CASSPQAGEKLFF TGTGCCAGCAGCCCCCAGGCTGGAGAAAAACTGTTTTTT